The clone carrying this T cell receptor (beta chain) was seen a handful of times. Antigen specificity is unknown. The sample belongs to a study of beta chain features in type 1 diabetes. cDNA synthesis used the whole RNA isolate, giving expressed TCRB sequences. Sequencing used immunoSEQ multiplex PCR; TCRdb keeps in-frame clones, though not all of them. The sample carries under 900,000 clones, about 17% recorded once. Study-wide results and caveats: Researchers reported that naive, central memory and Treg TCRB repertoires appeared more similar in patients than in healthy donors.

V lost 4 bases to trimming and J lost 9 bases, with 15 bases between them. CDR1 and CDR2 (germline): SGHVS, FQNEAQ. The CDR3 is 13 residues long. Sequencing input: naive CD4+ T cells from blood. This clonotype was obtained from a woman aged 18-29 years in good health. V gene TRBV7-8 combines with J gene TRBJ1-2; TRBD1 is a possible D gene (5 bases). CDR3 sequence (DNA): TGTGCCAGCAGCTCCCGCCGGGGACCGCGCTACACCTTC. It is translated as CASSSRRGPRYTF.